This entry lists 31 T cell receptor beta chains sequenced from one sample in a study of CD8+ T cells in alopecia areata. Reverse transcription of extracted RNA yielded cDNA, which provided the sequencing template. Profiled with immunoSEQ multiplex PCR; TCRdb holds only in-frame clones, not every one. Of roughly 130,000 clones listed, approximately 58% are singletons. The sample in question was CD4+ T cells sorted from blood, obtained at week 0. The receptors come from a human donor with alopecia areata.

This clone was detected a few times. The V and J genes are TRBV11-1 and TRBJ2-1; TRBD2 matches at 15 bases. Germline-derived CDR1 and CDR2 are SGHAT and FQDESV (reference sequence). V was clipped by 5 bases and J by 12 bases; unmatched bases: 2. The length of the CDR3 is 13 residues. Here the CDR3 reads CASSQGLAGGQFF. CDR3 DNA: TGTGCCAGCAGCCAGGGACTAGCGGGAGGGCAGTTCTTC.

V is TRBV25-1 and J is TRBJ2-3; 12 bases agree with TRBD1. This CDR3 comprises 16 residues. The V gene's germline CDR1 is MGHDK and CDR2 SYGVNS. V lost 5 bases to trimming and J lost 4 bases; unmatched junction nucleotides: 7. The CDR3 DNA is TGTGCCAGCAGTACGGCCGGGACAGGGGGCTCAGATACGCAGTATTTT. Translating gives CASSTAGTGGSDTQYF.

The chain recombines TRBV4-1 with TRBJ2-5; 11 bases are a match to TRBD1. Per germline, CDR1 MGHRA and CDR2 YSYEKL. This CDR3 is 16 amino acids long. After removal of 0 bases from V and 5 bases from J, the junction contained 5 bases not matched to a gene. The CDR3: CASSQDGQGARETQYF. DNA for the CDR3: TGCGCCAGCAGCCAAGATGGACAGGGGGCGAGGGAGACCCAGTACTTC.

The V gene is TRBV5-1, the J gene TRBJ2-2; perhaps TRBD1 as D (6 bases). The germline gives CDR1 SGHRS, CDR2 YFSETQ. Trimming shortened V by 4 bases and J by 4 bases, and 14 bases separated the two germline ends. This CDR3 has 15 amino acids. CDR3: CASSGSQGFTGELFF. The CDR3 coding sequence is TGCGCCAGCAGCGGATCCCAGGGGTTCACCGGGGAGCTGTTTTTT.

The rearrangement uses TRBV5-6 and TRBJ2-5, with 7 bases lining up with TRBD1. Germline V gives CDR1 SGHDT, CDR2 YYEEEE. J gave up 4 bases and V 5 bases, and 11 bases lay outside the gene matches. This CDR3 is built from 15 residues. The CDR3 region is CASSLFTGVVETQYF. Here the CDR3 DNA reads TGTGCCAGCAGTTTGTTCACAGGGGTGGTAGAGACCCAGTACTTC.

This clone occurred a few times. V usage is TRBV7-2 and J usage is TRBJ2-3; 10 bases are a match to TRBD2. CDR3 length equals 16 residues. In germline, CDR1 is SGHTA, CDR2 FQGNSA. Trimming cost V 4 bases and J 6 bases; bases outside gene matches: 10. CDR3 sequence reads: CASSSRTSGLQDTQYF. CDR3 in DNA: TGTGCCAGCAGCTCCCGGACTAGCGGATTGCAGGATACGCAGTATTTT.

A few counts support this clone. V gene TRBV5-4 combines with J gene TRBJ2-1; TRBD1 might be the D (6 bases). V was shortened by 4 bases and J by 6 bases, with 17 bases between the two germline ends. Germline CDR1 and CDR2: SGHNT and YYREEE (reference sequence). The CDR3 loop spans 15 amino acids. CDR3 loop: CASSVQGRTANEQFF. CDR3 sequence (DNA): TGTGCCAGCAGCGTACAAGGAAGGACAGCCAATGAGCAGTTCTTC.

This chain uses TRBV4-1 with TRBJ1-2; D perhaps matches TRBD1 (5 bases). The germline CDR1 and CDR2 sequences are MGHRA and YSYEKL. V shed 0 bases and J shed 4 bases, with 12 bases lying between them. CDR3 length: 15 residues. This CDR3 is CASSQDLQGGYGYTF. The CDR3 nucleotides read TGCGCCAGCAGCCAAGATTTGCAGGGAGGCTATGGCTACACCTTC.

This clone has more than one count but fewer than ten. This rearrangement joins TRBV7-2 to TRBJ2-5; D unresolved. V gave up 3 bases and J gave up 2 bases, with 7 bases separating them. The germline gives CDR1 SGHTA, CDR2 FQGNSA. The CDR3 totals 13 residues. This CDR3 is CASSFLPQETQYF. In DNA form, the CDR3 reads TGTGCCAGCAGCTTCCTTCCACAAGAGACCCAGTACTTC.

The rearrangement links TRBV5-1 to TRBJ2-7; 11 nucleotides line up with TRBD1. The CDR3 totals 17 residues. Germline V gives CDR1 SGHRS, CDR2 YFSETQ. Unmatched junction bases numbered 15, after V lost 4 bases and J lost 6 bases. DNA of the CDR3: TGCGCCAGCAGCAGATTCCCCCCGGGACAGGGGGGGGCCGAGCAGTACTTC. Protein product: CASSRFPPGQGGAEQYF. Variable domain in full (rest from reference TRBV5-1 and TRBJ2-7): KAGVTQTPRYLIKTRGQQVTLSCSPISGHRSVSWYQQTPGQGLQFLFEYFSETQRNKGNFPGRFSGRQFSNSRSEMNVSTLELGDSALYLCASSRFPPGQGGAEQYFGPGTRLTVT.

Only a few counts were recorded for this clone. The chain links TRBV7-6 to TRBJ2-3, with TRBD2 matching 10 bases. The J segment lost 5 bases and the V segment lost 5 bases, leaving 7 bases of the junction unmatched. Germline CDR1 is SGHVS and CDR2 is FNYEAQ. CDR3 size: 15 residues. The CDR3 nucleotides read TGTGCCAGCAGCCTCGTTAGCGGGGGGAGAGATACGCAGTATTTT. Its protein is CASSLVSGGRDTQYF.

This rearrangement joins TRBV16 to TRBJ1-1, with a weak D call TRBD1 (6 bases). Trimming removed 4 bases at V and 4 bases at J, with 10 bases between. The germline V gene has CDR1 KGHSY and CDR2 FQNENV. The CDR3 sequence is 13 residues long. The DNA of the CDR3 is TGTGCCAGCAGCCCTACAGGGATCACTGAAGCTTTCTTT. Translated: CASSPTGITEAFF.

The chain couples TRBV4-3 to TRBJ1-2; 10 nucleotides line up with TRBD1. Germline-derived CDR1 and CDR2 are LGHNA and YSLEER. V was clipped by 3 bases and J by 7 bases; unmatched bases: 8. The CDR3 extends over 15 amino acids. CDR3 residues: CASSHLDRGLFGYTF. The DNA for the CDR3 is TGCGCCAGCAGCCACTTAGACAGGGGGCTCTTTGGCTACACCTTC.

A word on this clone: This sample includes further DNA sequences coding for the same CDR3. Written as DNA, the CDR3 is TGTGCCAGCAGCCCCGGCACAGATACGCAGTATTTT. It codes for CASSPGTDTQYF. The chain links TRBV9 to TRBJ2-3; the D is unclear. This CDR3 spans 12 amino acids. The germline V gene has CDR1 SGDLS and CDR2 YYNGEE. V lost 4 bases to trimming and J lost 1 base, with 4 bases between them.

This clone was observed once. This sequence joins TRBV5-1 and TRBJ1-5; D not resolved. V was pared by 4 bases and J by 3 bases, with 14 bases between. The CDR3 is made up of 15 amino acids. Germline assignment: CDR1 SGHRS and CDR2 YFSETQ. The CDR3 sequence: CASSPGGEDNQPQHF. DNA of the CDR3: TGCGCCAGCAGCCCCGGCGGGGAGGACAATCAGCCCCAGCATTTT.

V and J are TRBV7-2 and TRBJ2-7; 7 nucleotides align to TRBD2. CDR1 and CDR2 from the germline V gene are SGHTA and FQGNSA. The CDR3 spans 13 residues. The junction had 2 bases not matched to a gene; V was cut back by 4 bases and J by 2 bases. The CDR3 region has the DNA TGTGCCAGCAGCTCAGGGAGGGCCTACGAGCAGTACTTC. The encoded protein is CASSSGRAYEQYF.

This clone was found a few times. The V and J genes are TRBV28 and TRBJ2-7; 9 nucleotides align to TRBD1. With 2 bases clipped from V and 1 base from J, the junction kept 9 bases outside the gene matches. CDR3 size: 17 residues. Looked up from germline, CDR1 is MDHEN and CDR2 is SYDVKM. CDR3 coding DNA: TGTGCCAGCAGTTTACGGTATTTTGGGACAGGGTCCTACGAGCAGTACTTC. Translating it yields CASSLRYFGTGSYEQYF.

V gene TRBV7-3 combines with J gene TRBJ2-2; perhaps TRBD1 as D (6 bases). The V end lost 5 bases, the J end lost 3 bases, and 10 bases lay between the germline ends. This CDR3 is 14 amino acids long. CDR1 and CDR2 from the germline V gene are SGHTA and FQGTGA. This CDR3 reads CASSLGQHTGELFF. CDR3 sequence (DNA): TGTGCCAGCAGCCTGGGACAACACACCGGGGAGCTGTTTTTT.

The chain couples TRBV19 to TRBJ1-2, with a possible D match to TRBD1 (6 bases). CDR1 and CDR2 from the germline V gene are LNHDA and SQIVND (reference sequence). Trimming stripped 5 bases from V and 4 bases from J, with 14 bases between. This CDR3 is built from 14 residues. CDR3 loop: CASSFDRLSYGYTF. For the CDR3, the DNA is TGTGCCAGTAGTTTCGACAGGCTTTCCTATGGCTACACCTTC.

The J gene is TRBJ2-5, the V gene TRBV30, with 8 bases fitting TRBD2. CDR1 and CDR2 (germline): GTSNPN, SVGIG (reference sequence). The CDR3 contains 13 residues. J was trimmed by 4 bases and V by 0 bases; bases with no gene match: 1. CDR3 in DNA: TGTGCCTGGAGTGTACGGGGGGGAGAGACCCAGTACTTC. Translation: CAWSVRGGETQYF.

The V gene is TRBV20-1, the J gene TRBJ2-3; D unresolved. V lost 0 bases and J lost 14, with 12 bases in between. This CDR3 has 11 amino acids. Germline CDR1 reads DFQATT; CDR2 reads SNEGSKA (reference sequence). The CDR3 region is CSARDLRFPYF. CDR3 coding DNA: TGCAGTGCTAGAGACCTTCGTTTTCCGTATTTT.

CDR3 sequence reads: CASSRGDSGANVLTF. The CDR3 bases are TGCGCCAGCAGCCGTGGAGACTCTGGGGCCAACGTCCTGACTTTC. V gene TRBV4-3 combines with J gene TRBJ2-6; D uncertain. Germline CDR1 is LGHNA and CDR2 is YSLEER. Trimming removed 4 bases at V and 0 bases at J, with 7 bases between. The CDR3 is 15 amino acids.

The chain carries TRBV28 and TRBJ1-1; D ambiguous. Trimming shortened V by 2 bases and J by 0 bases, and 7 bases separated the two germline ends. The CDR3 sequence is 14 residues long. Germline V gives CDR1 MDHEN, CDR2 SYDVKM. The CDR3 DNA sequence: TGTGCCAGCAGTTTAGGCAGCTTGAACACTGAAGCTTTCTTT. It encodes CASSLGSLNTEAFF.

The genes are TRBV7-8 and TRBJ1-2; D unresolved. The V gene lost 5 bases and the J gene lost 0 bases, with 10 bases spanning the gap. The germline V gene encodes CDR1 SGHVS and CDR2 FQNEAQ. The CDR3 covers 14 residues. Written as DNA, the CDR3 is TGTGCCAGCAGCCCTACACAGACTAACTATGGCTACACCTTC. Translating it yields CASSPTQTNYGYTF.

This clone was seen a few times. The chain combines TRBV19 with TRBJ1-5; 7 bases are a match to TRBD1. J gave up 7 bases and V 9 bases, and 18 bases lay outside the gene matches. Germline CDR1 LNHDA, CDR2 SQIVND (reference sequence). The CDR3 is 16 residues long. The CDR3 DNA is TGTGCCAGCATTCTCGGGGAGGGGGCACCAGGGCAGCCCCAGCATTTT. Translation: CASILGEGAPGQPQHF. The whole variable domain, remainder taken from reference TRBV19 and TRBJ1-5, is DGGITQSPKYLFRKEGQNVTLSCEQNLNHDAMYWYRQDPGQGLRLIYYSQIVNDFQKGDIAEGYSVSREKKESFPLTVTSAQKNPTAFYLCASILGEGAPGQPQHFGDGTRLSIL.

This chain joins TRBV7-2 and TRBJ2-7; possibly TRBD1 or TRBD2 for D (5 bases each). CDR1 and CDR2 from the germline V gene are SGHTA and FQGNSA. Trimming shortened V by 8 bases and J by 3 bases, and 14 bases separated the two germline ends. This CDR3 is 13 amino acids long. This CDR3 is CASARGTVYEQYF. DNA for the CDR3: TGTGCCAGCGCGAGAGGGACGGTCTACGAGCAGTACTTC.

The chain couples TRBV4-1 to TRBJ2-2; unclear D gene. The CDR3 consists of 13 residues. From germline, CDR1 is MGHRA and CDR2 YSYEKL. V was clipped by 1 base and J by 3 bases, with 3 bases between them. CDR3: CASSQVYTGELFF. CDR3 nucleotides: TGCGCCAGCAGCCAAGTTTACACCGGGGAGCTGTTTTTT.

This clone was observed a few times. The rearrangement joins TRBV29-1 to TRBJ1-2; a possible D gene is TRBD1 (6 bases). V shed 7 bases and J shed 8 bases, with 20 bases lying between them. This CDR3 region has 13 residues. Germline loops: CDR1 SQVTM, CDR2 ANQGSEA. The chain's CDR3 is CSATGKGVGGYTF. DNA for the CDR3: TGCAGCGCAACAGGGAAGGGAGTGGGCGGCTACACCTTC.

This clone was detected once. V and J are TRBV13 and TRBJ2-7; 7 bases are shared with TRBD2. The CDR3 runs to 14 residues. Trimming removed 5 bases from V and 3 bases from J; junction bases left unmatched: 7. Germline V lookup: CDR1 PRHDT, CDR2 FYEKMQ (reference sequence). CDR3 DNA sequence: TGTGCCAGCAGCCTCTCCGGGAGGTTCTACGAGCAGTACTTC. Protein sequence: CASSLSGRFYEQYF. Looking up the rest from reference TRBV13 and TRBJ2-7 gives the full variable domain: AAGVIQSPRHLIKEKRETATLKCYPIPRHDTVYWYQQGPGQDPQFLISFYEKMQSDKGSIPDRFSAQQFSDYHSELNMSSLELGDSALYFCASSLSGRFYEQYFGPGTRLTVT.

V is TRBV28 and J is TRBJ1-2, with 9 nucleotides matching TRBD1. The CDR3 covers 14 residues. Germline V gene data show CDR1 as MDHEN and CDR2 as SYDVKM. The junction had 7 bases not matched to a gene; V was cut back by 5 bases and J by 6 bases. In nucleotides, the CDR3 is TGTGCCAGCAGTGGGAGCCGGGACAGGGATGGCTACACCTTC. This codes for CASSGSRDRDGYTF.

J is TRBJ1-2 and V is TRBV5-1; D is unresolved. This CDR3 has 15 amino acids. The V gene lost 5 bases and the J gene lost 2 bases, with 16 bases spanning the gap. Per germline, CDR1 SGHRS and CDR2 YFSETQ. The CDR3 DNA follows: TGCGCCAGCAGTCGCCCATCCACTCTCAACTATGGCTACACCTTC. Its translation is CASSRPSTLNYGYTF. Filled out from reference TRBV5-1 and TRBJ1-2, the complete variable domain reads KAGVTQTPRYLIKTRGQQVTLSCSPISGHRSVSWYQQTPGQGLQFLFEYFSETQRNKGNFPGRFSGRQFSNSRSEMNVSTLELGDSALYLCASSRPSTLNYGYTFGSGTRLTVV.